The rows below give T cell receptor beta chains drawn from one sample of a study of CXCR3-negative and CXCR3-positive naive CD8 T cells. With the 5' RACE reads reprocessed, TCRdb shows one record per CDR3 protein and no DNA. The sample table sets out 130,000 to 150,000 distinct CDR3 sequences. Specimen: naive CXCR3+ CD8+ T cells from blood. The receptors come from a human donor in good health. Some clones in this sample may be carry-over from other donors' samples. The CDR3 runs from the conserved cysteine through the conserved F or W.

TRBJ1-2 TRBV2 CASSEAKHYGYTF
TRBJ2-1 TRBV6-1 CASTPPGTGRYNEQFF
TRBJ2-1 TRBV12-3/TRBV12-4 CASSPQGEGVDEQFF
TRBJ2-5 TRBV11-2 CASSLELAGQETQYF
TRBJ1-2 TRBV28 CASKDQGPPGYTF
TRBJ2-1 TRBV20-1 CSASNRDYYNEQFF
TRBJ2-3 TRBV7-3 CASSDDRDPTDTQYF
TRBJ1-3 TRBV6-5 CASSYGFGNTIYF
TRBJ2-3 TRBV29-1 CSVEGERDLAQYF
TRBJ2-6 TRBV7-9 CASSLVGLSSGANVLTF
TRBJ2-7 TRBV29-1 CSVESSLSYEQYF
TRBJ2-3 TRBV7-2 CASSFLGDTQYF
TRBJ2-5 TRBV29-1 CSVPGTGERSTKETQYF
TRBJ2-7 TRBV20-1 CSARDRIGASYEQYF
TRBJ2-1 TRBV27 CASSPPWGAGGVEQFF
TRBJ1-5 TRBV20-1 CSAREDFVGVLSNQPQHF
TRBJ2-1 TRBV28 CASRRRDSLSDNEQFF
TRBJ1-2 TRBV15 CATSRRPGTGDLNYGYTF
TRBJ2-5 TRBV19 CASSPRLGFGETQYF
TRBJ2-7 TRBV7-8 CASSPGTGLSEQYF
TRBJ2-5 TRBV25-1 CASSLPGTVEETQYF
TRBJ2-1 TRBV29-1 CSVEGVGPEGEQFF
TRBJ1-1 TRBV6-2/TRBV6-3 CASSETGAGYEAFF
TRBJ2-2 TRBV20-1 CSADPLGAGGIAGELFF
TRBJ2-7 TRBV29-1 CSVEGDGFYEQYF
TRBJ1-1 TRBV7-9 CASSYSGAVEAFF
TRBJ2-7 TRBV29-1 CSVGGGASYEQYF
TRBJ2-5 TRBV7-9 CASSLSDPPYQETQYF
TRBJ1-1 TRBV29-1 CSVEWVGSHTEAFF
TRBJ2-7 TRBV28 CASNDRGSYEQYF
TRBJ1-2 TRBV29-1 CSVISQGSNYGYTF
TRBJ2-5 TRBV7-9 CASSASGGETQYF
TRBJ2-7 TRBV15 CATSENRESYEQYF
TRBJ2-6 TRBV5-1 CASSLRGVGIAGANVLTF
TRBJ1-1 TRBV14 CASSSPRGGDMNTEAFF
TRBJ2-7 TRBV29-1 CSVLAIAGGSYEQYF
TRBJ1-1 TRBV9 CASSVGRSDTEAFF
TRBJ2-1 TRBV29-1 CSVEGQVYNEQFF